Shown below are 7 T cell receptor beta chains from a single sample sequenced in a study of control samples from healthy donors and cancer patients (TCRdb year 2020). Library preparation used the immunoSEQ multiplex PCR assay. TCRdb's version of the immuneACCESS table is confined to in-frame rearrangements and falls short of the full clone set. An unresolved V gene accounts for under half of the shortfall where checked; the remainder is of unknown origin. The sample table holds about 94,000 clones, of which less than 95% were seen once. Roughly 3.4% of the sample is in the top ten clones. The sample consisted of blood. The receptors derive from a woman aged 18-29 years in good health.

V and J are TRBV5-1 and TRBJ2-6; 7 bases map to TRBD2. There are 16 residues in the CDR3. Looked up from germline, CDR1 is SGHRS and CDR2 is YFSETQ. V was clipped by 6 bases and J by 0 bases; unmatched bases: 6. CDR3 coding DNA: TGCGCCAGCACTAACGGGGGGAGCTCTGGGGCCAACGTCCTGACTTTC. Amino acids: CASTNGGSSGANVLTF.

This chain uses TRBV5-8 with TRBJ1-1; D is undetermined. The V end lost 4 bases, the J end lost 1 base, and 8 bases lay between the germline ends. The CDR3 contains 13 residues. Germline loops: CDR1 SGHTS, CDR2 YDEGEE. CDR3 DNA sequence: TGTGCCAGCAGCCCGGGCGGGAACACTGAAGCTTTCTTT. It specifies CASSPGGNTEAFF.

The rearrangement joins TRBV5-4 to TRBJ2-1; D is perhaps TRBD2 (7 bases). Trimming took off 5 bases at V and 5 bases at J, with 17 bases between the two ends. The CDR3 covers 15 residues. In germline, CDR1 is SGHNT, CDR2 YYREEE (reference sequence). CDR3 nucleotide sequence: TGTGCCAGCAGTATGGGGGGGCCAAAGGACAATGAGCAGTTCTTC. Translated, it gives CASSMGGPKDNEQFF.

This chain links TRBV27 with TRBJ1-2, with D hard to call. Germline V gene lookup returns CDR1 MNHEY and CDR2 SMNVEV (reference sequence). This CDR3 is built from 14 residues. V lost 8 bases to trimming and J lost 2 bases, with 15 bases between them. The DNA for the CDR3 is TGTGCCAGCGGCCCATCATCCCCGAACTATGGCTACACCTTC. It codes for CASGPSSPNYGYTF.

This chain's CDR3 is CASSEGLGLTDTQYF. The CDR3 nucleotides are TGTGCCAGCAGCGAAGGCCTGGGTCTCACAGATACGCAGTATTTT. J is TRBJ2-3 and V is TRBV9; no clear D gene. CDR3 length equals 15 residues. Germline V gives CDR1 SGDLS, CDR2 YYNGEE. V was pared by 3 bases and J by 2 bases, with 13 bases between.

The CDR3 protein is CASRLSGDTEAFF. As DNA, the CDR3 is TGTGCCAGCAGGTTATCGGGGGACACTGAAGCTTTCTTT. The rearrangement links TRBV3-1 (or the pseudogene TRBV3-2) to TRBJ1-1; D might be TRBD1 (5 bases). Trimming stripped 6 bases from V and 3 bases from J, with 11 bases between. The CDR3 length is 13 residues. From germline, CDR1 is LGHDT and CDR2 YNNKEL (reference sequence).

The J gene is TRBJ2-3, the V gene TRBV18, with no clear D. The CDR3 consists of 12 residues. Germline loops: CDR1 KGHSH, CDR2 LQKENI. Trimming shortened V by 5 bases and J by 2 bases, and 5 bases separated the two germline ends. CDR3 in DNA: TGTGCCAGCTCAATTGCCACAGATACGCAGTATTTT. It encodes CASSIATDTQYF.